Listed here are 2 T cell receptor beta chains from one sample, sequenced in a study of cytomegalovirus exposure and HLA in healthy donors. The PCR employed 60 Vbeta primers together with 13 Jbeta primers. The table came from immunoSEQ multiplex PCR; TCRdb's copy has only in-frame clones and leaves some out. The repertoire has 140,000 to 150,000 clones, 75% to 80% of them found once; the top ten carry around 2.5%. The sequencing input was PBMCs. Source of these receptors: a woman under 30 in good health and CMV-seropositive.

This clone was detected only a few times. This chain links TRBV11-3 with TRBJ1-1; 7 bases fit TRBD1. The CDR3 consists of 15 residues. Losses at the gene ends were 2 bases for V and 1 base for J; bases not matched to a gene: 4. Germline assignment: CDR1 SGHNT and CDR2 YENEEA. CDR3 protein: CASSLKRQGNTEAFF. The CDR3, as DNA: TGTGCCAGCAGCTTAAAACGACAGGGGAACACTGAAGCTTTCTTT.

The rearrangement uses TRBV5-1 and TRBJ2-7, with TRBD1 matching over 7 bases. V gave up 4 bases and J gave up 3 bases; unmatched junction bases: 10. CDR3 length: 15 residues. Germline-derived CDR1 and CDR2 are SGHRS and YFSETQ. CDR3 nucleotides: TGCGCCAGCAGCGGCGGACAGGTCAGCTACTACGAGCAGTACTTC. It yields the protein CASSGGQVSYYEQYF.